Listed here are 11 T cell receptor beta chains from one sample, sequenced in a study of blood T cell repertoires in COVID-19 (TCRdb year 2020). Libraries were prepared through the immunoSEQ multiplex PCR assay. TCRdb carries this immuneACCESS record with in-frame sequences only. Its versions omit some clonotypes, under half of them owing to an unresolved V gene in the studies checked, with the rest unexplained. The sample includes approximately 280,000 clones, with about four fifths observed a single time. The top ten clones comprise around 1.6% of the sample. Sequencing was done on a sample of peripheral blood. The receptors stem from a human donor with COVID-19, enrolled during active disease. The donor label of this sample is uncertain.

The chain uses TRBV19 and TRBJ2-1, with TRBD2 identical over 10 bases. This CDR3 has 16 residues. The ends lost 2 bases at V and 3 bases at J; junction bases unmatched: 4. Per germline, CDR1 LNHDA and CDR2 SQIVND (reference sequence). CDR3 in DNA: TGTGCCAGTAGTATAACTCCTAGCGGGAGCTACAATGAGCAGTTCTTC. Its translation: CASSITPSGSYNEQFF. Based on the CDR3 plus reference TRBV19 and TRBJ2-1, the full variable domain is DGGITQSPKYLFRKEGQNVTLSCEQNLNHDAMYWYRQDPGQGLRLIYYSQIVNDFQKGDIAEGYSVSREKKESFPLTVTSAQKNPTAFYLCASSITPSGSYNEQFFGPGTRLTVL.

V usage is TRBV6-1 and J usage is TRBJ2-7; 8 nucleotides match TRBD1. The CDR3 has 15 residues. The ends lost 0 bases at V and 7 bases at J; junction bases unmatched: 8. Germline CDR1 and CDR2: MNHNS and SASEGT. The DNA for the CDR3 is TGTGCCAGCAGTGAAGCATCGGACAGGGCGCAAGAGCAGTACTTC. It codes for CASSEASDRAQEQYF.

This clone was seen only a few times. The genes are TRBV4-1 and TRBJ2-7, with 8 bases lining up with TRBD2. Germline V lookup: CDR1 MGHRA, CDR2 YSYEKL. CDR3 length equals 17 residues. V lost 1 base, J lost 4 bases, and 12 bases stayed unmatched. In nucleotides, the CDR3 is TGCGCCAGCAGCCAAGTATTTTCTAGCGGGCTTCCATACGAGCAGTACTTC. Residues: CASSQVFSSGLPYEQYF.

This clone has just a few counts. V is TRBV4-3 and J is TRBJ2-6; D unresolved. The V end was cut by 0 bases, the J end by 0 bases, with 6 bases between. The CDR3 loop spans 16 amino acids. Germline V lookup: CDR1 LGHNA, CDR2 YSLEER. The CDR3 region has the DNA TGCGCCAGCAGCCAAGATTACAGCTCTGGGGCCAACGTCCTGACTTTC. It translates to CASSQDYSSGANVLTF.

This clone was seen a single time. The chain has TRBV27 and TRBJ2-1; TRBD2 might be the D (5 bases). The germline V gene encodes CDR1 MNHEY and CDR2 SMNVEV (reference sequence). V was clipped by 5 bases and J by 3 bases, with 14 bases between them. This CDR3 is 15 amino acids long. CDR3 coding DNA: TGTGCCAGCAGTGCCCCAGGACTCAACTACAATGAGCAGTTCTTC. Amino acid sequence: CASSAPGLNYNEQFF.

The CDR3 nucleotides read TGTGCGACCGACAGGGGGAACTACGAGCAGTACTTC. The encoded protein is CATDRGNYEQYF. The V call is TRBV30, the J call TRBJ2-7; 9 bases agree with TRBD1. The CDR3 sequence is 12 residues long. The V gene's germline CDR1 is GTSNPN and CDR2 SVGIG (reference sequence).

The chain links TRBV7-2 to TRBJ2-7, with a tentative D call TRBD2 (5 bases). The CDR3 extends over 13 amino acids. CDR1 and CDR2 from the germline V gene are SGHTA and FQGNSA. The V end was cut by 8 bases, the J end by 4 bases, with 15 bases between. The CDR3 bases are TGTGCCAGCTCCCTTCGAGGGTGGTACGAGCAGTACTTC. This encodes CASSLRGWYEQYF.

This chain links TRBV10-2 with TRBJ1-5; 10 bases match TRBD1. Germline V gene lookup returns CDR1 WSHSY and CDR2 SAAADI. This CDR3 comprises 13 residues. The trim removed 10 bases at V and 2 bases at J, leaving 2 bases unmatched. CDR3 DNA sequence: TGCGCCACCGGACAGGGGGGCAATCAGCCCCAGCATTTT. Protein product: CATGQGGNQPQHF.

This sequence joins TRBV19 and TRBJ1-1; TRBD1 matches at 7 bases. Germline CDR1 is LNHDA and CDR2 is SQIVND (reference sequence). V trimming: 7 bases; J trimming: 0 bases; junction bases outside the gene matches: 8. The CDR3 length is 15 residues. Here the CDR3 reads CASIRTGDMNTEAFF. CDR3 nucleotide sequence: TGTGCCAGTATACGGACAGGAGACATGAACACTGAAGCTTTCTTT.

This clone was picked up one time. The rearrangement joins TRBV6-5 to TRBJ2-3, with D possibly being TRBD2 (6 bases). Trimming cost V 8 bases and J 2 bases, with 11 bases left between them. CDR1 MNHEY and CDR2 SVGAGI come from the germline V gene. The CDR3 runs 13 residues. The CDR3 sequence: CASPSVHTDTQYF. The DNA of the CDR3 is TGTGCCAGCCCTAGCGTTCACACAGATACGCAGTATTTT.

The rearrangement uses TRBV9 and TRBJ1-2; 8 positions match TRBD1. The V and J ends lost 0 bases and 2 bases, in that order; junction bases with no gene match: 9. The CDR3 has 17 amino acids. CDR1 SGDLS and CDR2 YYNGEE come from the germline V gene. This CDR3 is CASSVGTGLGLNYGYTF. The CDR3 DNA follows: TGTGCCAGCAGCGTAGGGACAGGGTTGGGGTTAAACTATGGCTACACCTTC.